This section outlines one TCR beta chain sequence together with its context. Its antigen is not identified. The sample belongs to a study of a mutant IDH1 vaccine in newly diagnosed glioma. In the study overall: Patients began vaccination 4-6 weeks after radiotherapy alone, or with temozolomide cycles. Study-wide results and limits: Overall, 90% to 95% of patients had vaccine-induced immune responses.

Assay used: immunoSEQ multiplex PCR; TCRdb lists only in-frame clones, some missing. The sample contains about 94,000 clones, roughly 90% of which appear only once. CDR1 and CDR2 (germline): SGHRS, YFSETQ. Trimming pared 0 bases from V and 0 bases from J, leaving 7 bases between. This CDR3 is built from 14 residues. Regarding time point: week 47, end of study. The study gave 300 ug of mutant IDH1 20-mer peptide per vaccine dose, with topical imiquimod. The donors' diagnosis was new WHO grade 3 or 4 astrocytoma that was IDH1-mutant and ATRX-lost. This TCR derives from a woman aged 50 to 60 with glioma. The sequences come from PBMCs, collected from a glioma patient whose treatment included an IDH1 peptide vaccine. This chain joins TRBV5-1 and TRBJ2-7; no definite D call. The CDR3 sequence: CASSLVPSSYEQYF. The CDR3, as DNA: TGCGCCAGCAGCTTGGTACCGAGCTCCTACGAGCAGTACTTC.